The sequence of this T cell receptor (beta chain) was determined in a study of regulatory T cells in long-lasting Graves disease. Libraries of TCR beta came from iRepertoire HTBI primers plus Arm-PCR of CDR3 regions. TCRdb passed the multiplex PCR reads through MiXCR, listing each CDR3 protein once. This table holds some 460,000 distinct CDR3 sequences, under 20% found once. J was trimmed by 9 bases and V by 5 bases; bases with no gene match: 7. Germline values: CDR1 SGHRS, CDR2 YFSETQ. The CDR3 consists of 13 residues. Indicated time point: newly diagnosed GD, antithyroid drugs for less than 3 months. Generation of the TCR library employed RNA extracted from PBMCs. In its sample, this clonotype was seen many times. The same data also went into a second study, on T cells in Graves' hyperthyroidism and ophthalmopathy. This second report adds: Diagnosis of hyperthyroidism was new in patients aged 18 to 65, and its duration was under 2 months. Lactation, pregnancy, other autoimmune disease or uncontrolled infection excluded patients. The HTBI primer set served for first-round RT-PCR of the TCR CDR3. In simple terms, a model built on 13 V-J features told ophthalmopathy apart from stable hyperthyroidism.

This TCR derives from a man aged 40-49 years with Graves disease. The J gene is TRBJ2-3, the V gene TRBV5-1, with 9 positions matching TRBD1. This specimen consisted of peripheral blood mononuclear cells (PBMCs), obtained at new diagnosis, from a patient treated with antithyroid drugs. The DNA for the CDR3 is TGCGCCAGCAGGCCTGGACAGGGGATAACGCAGTATTTT. Encoded protein: CASRPGQGITQYF.